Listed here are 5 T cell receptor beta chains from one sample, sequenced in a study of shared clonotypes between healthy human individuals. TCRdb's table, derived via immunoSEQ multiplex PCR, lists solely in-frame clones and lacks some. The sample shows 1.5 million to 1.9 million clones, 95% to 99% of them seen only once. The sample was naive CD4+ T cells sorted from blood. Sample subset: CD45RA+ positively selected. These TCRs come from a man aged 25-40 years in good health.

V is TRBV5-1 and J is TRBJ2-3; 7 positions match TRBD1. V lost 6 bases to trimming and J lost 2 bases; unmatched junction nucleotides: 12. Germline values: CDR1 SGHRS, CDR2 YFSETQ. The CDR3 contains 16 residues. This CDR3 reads CASTPAWDRVTDTQYF. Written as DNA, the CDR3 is TGCGCCAGCACCCCCGCTTGGGACAGAGTCACAGATACGCAGTATTTT. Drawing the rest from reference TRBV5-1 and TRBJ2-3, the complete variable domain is KAGVTQTPRYLIKTRGQQVTLSCSPISGHRSVSWYQQTPGQGLQFLFEYFSETQRNKGNFPGRFSGRQFSNSRSEMNVSTLELGDSALYLCASTPAWDRVTDTQYFGPGTRLTVL.

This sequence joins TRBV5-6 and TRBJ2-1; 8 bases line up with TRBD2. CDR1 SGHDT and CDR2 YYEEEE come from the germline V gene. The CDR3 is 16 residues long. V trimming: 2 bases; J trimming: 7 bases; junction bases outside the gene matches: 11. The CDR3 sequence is CASSFYVGRAKNEQFF. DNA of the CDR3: TGTGCCAGCAGCTTTTATGTCGGGAGGGCCAAGAATGAGCAGTTCTTC.

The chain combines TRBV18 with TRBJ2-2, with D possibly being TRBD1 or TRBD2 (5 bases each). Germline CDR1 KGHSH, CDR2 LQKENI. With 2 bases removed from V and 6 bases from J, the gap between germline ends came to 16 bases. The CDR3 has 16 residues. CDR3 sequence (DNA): TGTGCCAGCTCACCAACGACCGGGATGGGGGCCGGGGAGCTGTTTTTT. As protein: CASSPTTGMGAGELFF.

For the CDR3, the DNA is TGTGCCAGCAGCAACGGGACAGGGTTAACCGGGGAGCTGTTTTTT. Its protein is CASSNGTGLTGELFF. The chain links TRBV21-1 to TRBJ2-2; the DNA was not compared with TRBD1, the D call given in the table. TRBV21-1 constitutes a pseudogene. This CDR3 spans 15 amino acids.

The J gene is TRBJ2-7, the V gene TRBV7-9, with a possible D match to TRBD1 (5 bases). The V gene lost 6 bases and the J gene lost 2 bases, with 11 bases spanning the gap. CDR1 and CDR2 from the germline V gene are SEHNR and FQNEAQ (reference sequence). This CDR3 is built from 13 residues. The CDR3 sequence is CASSHRTPYEQYF. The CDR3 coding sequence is TGTGCCAGCAGTCACAGGACCCCCTACGAGCAGTACTTC.